This TCR beta chain came from a study of Graves' ophthalmopathy and Graves' hyperthyroidism. Germline trimming cut 4 bases from V and 4 bases from J; bases unmatched to any gene: 9. The CDR3 is 16 residues long. CDR1 and CDR2 (germline): SQVTM, ANQGSEA. Using RNA transcripts, the TCR beta CDR3 regions were amplified. HTBI primers were used in a first-round RT-PCR, which preceded a second-round multiplex PCR. MiXCR, applied by TCRdb to the multiplex PCR reads, yields one record per CDR3 protein. The repertoire consists of about 590,000 distinct CDR3 sequences, with 39% occurring once and the leading ten covering around 4.6%. Newly diagnosed, the hyperthyroidism patients had under 2 months' duration and were aged 18 to 65.

The chain links TRBV29-1 to TRBJ2-2; TRBD1 aligns across 10 bases. The material sequenced was peripheral blood or thyroid tissue (not recorded which). The source of this sequence is an adult man with Graves' hyperthyroidism. CDR3 sequence: CSVALLGTGVTGELFF. The CDR3 bases are TGCAGCGTTGCTTTACTGGGGACAGGGGTCACCGGGGAGCTGTTTTTT.